These 22 T cell receptor beta chains were sequenced from one sample in a study of vaccination and CD4 T cells after COVID-19. The treatment: approximately nine-day PBMC culture with coronavirus spike peptide pools or control peptides (ViraFEST assay). The antigens these receptors bind are not known. Cultured CD4+ T cell DNA underwent sequencing with the Oncomine TCR Beta short-read assay. In TCRdb, the PCR reads were re-called with MiXCR into one record per CDR3 protein. The sample consists of around 20,000 distinct CDR3 sequences, 44% of them appearing once. Sample: CD4+ T cells from blood, cultured in vitro, taken before SARS-CoV-2 vaccination. All receptors come from a human donor who had recovered from COVID-19.

This clonotype was observed a handful of times. The chain combines TRBV6-2 or TRBV6-3 with TRBJ1-6, with a possible D match to TRBD1 (5 bases). The germline gives CDR1 MNHEY, CDR2 SVGEGT. Trimming removed 5 bases at V and 8 bases at J, with 16 bases between. This CDR3 has 15 residues. The CDR3 protein is CASSLRGRGDSPLHF. DNA of the CDR3: TGTGCCAGCAGTCTAAGGGGAAGAGGTGATTCACCCCTCCACTTT.

CDR3 sequence: CASTQGTGRTEAFF. The DNA of the CDR3 is TGTGCCAGCACCCAAGGAACAGGGAGAACTGAAGCTTTCTTT. The chain combines TRBV28 with TRBJ1-1; TRBD1 might be the D (6 bases). V shed 7 bases and J shed 5 bases, with 17 bases lying between them. The V gene's germline CDR1 is MDHEN and CDR2 SYDVKM. The CDR3 consists of 14 residues. The entire variable domain, with the rest obtained from reference TRBV28 and TRBJ1-1, is as follows: DVKVTQSSRYLVKRTGEKVFLECVQDMDHENMFWYRQDPGLGLRLIYFSYDVKMKEKGDIPEGYSVSREKKERFSLILESASTNQTSMYLCASTQGTGRTEAFFGQGTRLTVV.

This clonotype has just a few counts. The chain uses TRBV5-8 and TRBJ1-5; D is perhaps TRBD1 (6 bases). CDR1 and CDR2 (germline): SGHTS, YDEGEE. V was pared by 0 bases and J by 6 bases, with 13 bases between. This CDR3 contains 15 residues. CDR3 bases: TGTGCCAGCAGCTTGGCCCACAGGGAGGGTCAGCCCCAGCATTTT. Protein product: CASSLAHREGQPQHF.

The V call is TRBV4-1, the J call TRBJ1-3; D call uncertain. The CDR3 has 15 residues. V was clipped by 0 bases and J by 0 bases, with 6 bases between them. Germline loops: CDR1 MGHRA, CDR2 YSYEKL. This chain's CDR3 is CASSQDGVSGNTIYF. CDR3 sequence (DNA): TGCGCCAGCAGCCAAGATGGAGTCTCTGGAAACACCATATATTTT.

This clonotype was detected only once. This CDR3 is CASSGPDGNQPQHF. Written as DNA, the CDR3 is TGTGCCAGCAGCGGCCCAGACGGGAATCAGCCCCAGCATTTT. The V gene is TRBV9, the J gene TRBJ1-5; D remains unclear. CDR3 length: 14 residues. The germline gives CDR1 SGDLS, CDR2 YYNGEE. V lost 3 bases to trimming and J lost 4 bases, with 11 bases between them.

There are a few counts of this clonotype. This chain uses TRBV18 with TRBJ1-5; TRBD1 might be the D (5 bases). This CDR3 is 15 amino acids long. Germline-derived CDR1 and CDR2 are KGHSH and LQKENI. V lost 6 bases and J lost 5, with 17 bases in between. Written as DNA, the CDR3 is TGTGCCAGCTCGTTTACCGGGACGGGTGATCAGCCCCAGCATTTT. As protein: CASSFTGTGDQPQHF.

The genes are TRBV20-1 and TRBJ2-2, with D perhaps matching TRBD2 (5 bases). The V gene's germline CDR1 is DFQATT and CDR2 SNEGSKA (reference sequence). The CDR3 runs 15 residues. Trimming removed 3 bases from V and 6 bases from J, with 17 bases in between. CDR3 sequence reads: CSASPPAESSGELFF. The CDR3 bases are TGCAGTGCTAGCCCCCCAGCGGAGTCGTCCGGGGAGCTGTTTTTT.

The rearrangement uses TRBV11-3 and TRBJ2-1; 8 nucleotides align to TRBD2. Germline CDR1 SGHNT, CDR2 YENEEA. The CDR3 has 16 amino acids. V gave up 5 bases and J gave up 4 bases; unmatched junction bases: 10. The CDR3 DNA is TGTGCCAGCAGCCATTCCGGGACTAGACTTTACAATGAGCAGTTCTTC. Encoded protein: CASSHSGTRLYNEQFF.

The chain links TRBV20-1 to TRBJ2-2; no reliable D call. Trimming left V 4 bases short and J 0 bases short, with 9 bases between. This CDR3 spans 14 amino acids. The germline CDR1 and CDR2 sequences are DFQATT and SNEGSKA (reference sequence). The CDR3 here is CSAKRGANTGELFF. CDR3 in DNA: TGCAGTGCTAAGAGAGGAGCGAACACCGGGGAGCTGTTTTTT.

This clonotype was seen more than once but under ten times. The chain employs TRBV28 and TRBJ2-5, with D possibly matching TRBD2 (6 bases). The V gene's germline CDR1 is MDHEN and CDR2 SYDVKM. Trimming stripped 6 bases from V and 2 bases from J, with 13 bases between. The CDR3 sequence is 14 residues long. Here the CDR3 reads CASRPSGPQETQYF. CDR3 bases: TGTGCCAGCAGACCCAGCGGGCCACAAGAGACCCAGTACTTC.

The chain uses TRBV6-1 and TRBJ2-7; no reliable D call. Germline CDR1 MNHNS, CDR2 SASEGT. V gave up 7 bases and J gave up 1 base, with 5 bases separating them. This CDR3 is 11 amino acids long. The DNA for the CDR3 is TGTGCCAGCATGAGGTCCTACGAGCAGTACTTC. It is translated as CASMRSYEQYF.

This rearrangement joins TRBV6-1 to TRBJ1-5, with 8 bases that match TRBD1. The CDR3 length is 15 residues. V lost 1 base, J lost 7 bases, and 6 bases stayed unmatched. CDR1 MNHNS and CDR2 SASEGT come from the germline V gene. The DNA of the CDR3 is TGTGCCAGCAGTGAAGTATCGACAGGGGTGCAGCCCCAGCATTTT. This translates into CASSEVSTGVQPQHF.

The genes are TRBV5-1 and TRBJ1-2; 7 positions match TRBD1. Germline values: CDR1 SGHRS, CDR2 YFSETQ. The CDR3 runs 13 residues. The V and J ends lost 4 bases and 4 bases, in that order; junction bases with no gene match: 4. CDR3 sequence reads: CASSGGQSYGYTF. CDR3 bases: TGCGCCAGCAGCGGGGGACAGTCCTATGGCTACACCTTC.

This chain connects TRBV6-2 or TRBV6-3 to TRBJ2-7; 11 bases fit TRBD1. Trimming at V came to 8 bases and at J to 5 bases, leaving 8 bases not matched to a gene. The CDR3 loop spans 14 amino acids. The germline V gene encodes CDR1 MNHEY and CDR2 SVGEGT. CDR3 sequence reads: CASVQRTGGDEQYF. CDR3 bases: TGTGCCAGCGTACAAAGGACAGGGGGCGACGAGCAGTACTTC.

The chain couples TRBV5-1 to TRBJ1-1; 7 bases match TRBD1. Losses at the gene ends were 1 base for V and 4 bases for J; bases not matched to a gene: 4. The CDR3 runs to 14 residues. The V gene's germline CDR1 is SGHRS and CDR2 YFSETQ. This CDR3 is CASSLSGGSTEAFF. As DNA, the CDR3 is TGCGCCAGCAGCTTGTCAGGGGGGAGCACTGAAGCTTTCTTT. Looking up the rest from reference TRBV5-1 and TRBJ1-1 gives the full variable domain: KAGVTQTPRYLIKTRGQQVTLSCSPISGHRSVSWYQQTPGQGLQFLFEYFSETQRNKGNFPGRFSGRQFSNSRSEMNVSTLELGDSALYLCASSLSGGSTEAFFGQGTRLTVV.

This clonotype was seen a handful of times. The V call is TRBV19, the J call TRBJ1-2, with D unclear. The germline gives CDR1 LNHDA, CDR2 SQIVND (reference sequence). This CDR3 region has 15 residues. Trimming stripped 4 bases from V and 5 bases from J, with 17 bases between. CDR3 DNA: TGTGCCAGTAGTAGGACCCAGGACCGGGGTTATGGCTACACCTTC. It translates to CASSRTQDRGYGYTF.

The V call is TRBV19, the J call TRBJ1-1; the D gene is possibly TRBD1 (5 bases). Trimming took off 1 base at V and 0 bases at J, with 15 bases between the two ends. CDR3 length: 17 residues. CDR1 and CDR2 (germline): LNHDA, SQIVND (reference sequence). The CDR3 coding sequence is TGTGCCAGTAGTATAGCGGCGGGGCAGCAGGTGAACACTGAAGCTTTCTTT. It codes for CASSIAAGQQVNTEAFF.

V is TRBV2 and J is TRBJ2-4, with TRBD1 identical over 7 bases. There are 14 residues in the CDR3. Trimming at V came to 3 bases and at J to 8 bases, leaving 7 bases not matched to a gene. The germline CDR1 and CDR2 sequences are SNHLY and FYNNEI. The CDR3 here is CASSDYRGLHIQYF. For the CDR3, the DNA is TGTGCCAGCAGTGACTACAGGGGTTTGCACATTCAGTACTTC.

The CDR3 bases are TGTGCCATCAGTGAGGGACAGGGGCTTCAGCCCCAGCATTTT. It is translated as CAISEGQGLQPQHF. The chain has TRBV10-3 and TRBJ1-5; 9 bases map to TRBD1. In germline, CDR1 is ENHRY, CDR2 SYGVKD. CDR3 length equals 14 residues. The junction had 2 bases not matched to a gene; V was cut back by 2 bases and J by 6 bases.

The rearrangement joins TRBV28 to TRBJ1-1; D gene ambiguous. The germline gives CDR1 MDHEN, CDR2 SYDVKM. The CDR3 has 13 amino acids. V lost 8 bases and J 6 bases, leaving 16 bases between the germline ends. DNA for the CDR3: TGTGCCAGCCAGCGGGGTGGATACGCTGAAGCTTTCTTT. Its protein is CASQRGGYAEAFF.

This clonotype was detected a few times. The chain is built from TRBV20-1 and TRBJ1-5; D is uncertain. Germline CDR1 DFQATT, CDR2 SNEGSKA (reference sequence). This CDR3 region has 14 residues. Trimming shortened V by 6 bases and J by 1 base, and 13 bases separated the two germline ends. The CDR3 sequence: CSALFQDSNQPQHF. The CDR3 DNA sequence: TGCAGTGCCTTATTCCAGGACAGCAATCAGCCCCAGCATTTT.

The rearrangement links TRBV11-3 to TRBJ2-7, with 7 bases fitting TRBD2. Germline V gene lookup returns CDR1 SGHNT and CDR2 YENEEA. The CDR3 runs to 16 residues. V lost 7 bases to trimming and J lost 5 bases; unmatched junction nucleotides: 17. CDR3 residues: CASTHRGGPRWHEQYF. CDR3 in DNA: TGTGCCAGCACCCACCGGGGAGGGCCGAGGTGGCACGAGCAGTACTTC.